The TCR beta chain described here comes from a study of CD8 T cells in Susac syndrome (dated by TCRdb to between 2017 and 2020). About the full investigation: Whether CD8+ T cell activation and differentiation in Susac syndrome was antigen driven was tested using repertoire sequencing. The study compared CD8+ T cell repertoire clonality among 11 to 12 healthy donors, roughly 14 Susac syndrome patients and fewer than 19 multiple sclerosis patients.

From its cysteine to its phenylalanine, the CDR3 spans 19 amino acids. The entry retains the CDR3 DNA only, 57 bases that are in frame from base 1. V is clipped by 3 bases and J by 0 bases, and the sequence between their germline boundaries is 21 bases long. The germline V gene yields MDHEN for CDR1 and SYDVKM for CDR2. In its sample, this clonotype was seen a few times. The antigen it binds to is not known. Per-nucleotide qualities are absent, and no much larger clonotype sits a single base away. Here is what the overall study found, with its caveats: The number of individuals in the TCR sequencing and HLA analysis was recognized as being relatively small.

RNA was extracted using the RNeasy kit, and about 0.45 to 1 ug of the RNA was reverse transcribed with random hexamers. The immunoSEQ multiplex PCR assay, which covers 54 Vbeta and 13 Jbeta segments, was used to amplify TCR beta CDR3 regions. PCR amplification bias was corrected by using a synthetic template baseline for primer optimization and computational correction. The original pipeline was this. Only productive sequences were kept, with reads annotated to V, D and J genes according to IMGT and analyzed in immunoSEQ Analyzer. Clonality was computed as one minus Shannon entropy normalized by log2 of the number of productive unique sequences. Public and private clones were assessed among the 100 most prevalent clones of each patient and control. Clones were defined as Susac-specific when absent from the healthy and MS cohorts, from approximately 970 published viral clones and from other ImmuneACCESS disease sequences. The public reads were run again by TCRdb, first through fastp at Q25 and then through MiXCR, and only productive beta chains were kept. Records with the same CDR3 protein are collapsed into one entry carrying the most frequent genes and DNA. The authors' filters were not applied to this entry. The sample table lists some 260,000 distinct CDR3 sequences, 70% to 90% of them with a count of one. Approximately 0.12% of the sample is held by the ten biggest clonotypes.

High-throughput TCR beta sequencing profiled peripheral blood CD8+ and CD4+ T cells from healthy donors, Susac syndrome patients and multiple sclerosis patients. Multiple sclerosis controls were treatment-naive patients with stable or active relapsing-remitting disease fulfilling revised McDonald criteria. CD8+ TEMRA cells were enriched by FACS, while bulk CD8+ and CD4+ T cells were purified by magnetic negative isolation. Blood was drawn into EDTA tubes, processed within 24 hours, and PBMCs were isolated by density gradient centrifugation. PBMCs intended for TCR sequencing were cryopreserved in liquid nitrogen and thawed later in a water bath at 37 degrees C. The sorted or isolated CD4+, CD8+ and CD8+ TEMRA cells reached a purity of at least 90%.

This chain joins TRBV28 to TRBJ1-5; the D gene remains uncertain. Sequences were obtained from CD8+ T cells from PBMCs. This receptor was taken from a human donor with multiple sclerosis. The DNA reads TGTGCCAGCAGTTTTTGGGTGAGCCAGGTTGTACTTAGCAATCAGCCCCAGCATTTT. It translates as CASSFWVSQVVLSNQPQHF.